Presented here are 2 T cell receptor beta chains from one specimen sequenced in a study of blood T cell repertoires in COVID-19. Using immunoSEQ multiplex PCR, the repertoire was profiled, and TCRdb retains in-frame clones only, with some absent. The sample holds some 250,000 clones, around 85% seen once. The sequencing sample was made of peripheral blood. All receptors derive from a man aged 55 to 70 with acute or convalescent COVID-19.

This chain joins TRBV4-3 and TRBJ1-2; D is possibly TRBD1 (5 bases). CDR1 LGHNA and CDR2 YSLEER come from the germline V gene. Trimming shortened V by 4 bases and J by 5 bases, and 17 bases separated the two germline ends. The CDR3 is made up of 15 amino acids. The CDR3, as DNA: TGCGCCAGCAGCCCGGGGGAAGACAGTATTTATGGCTACACCTTC. Amino acid sequence: CASSPGEDSIYGYTF.

The chain has TRBV24-1 and TRBJ1-1; 7 nucleotides line up with TRBD1. V shed 3 bases, J shed 1 base, and the junction held 4 bases outside the gene matches. The CDR3 has 15 amino acids. In germline, CDR1 is KGHDR, CDR2 SFDVKD. The CDR3 coding sequence is TGTGCCACCAGTGATGGAGGGGGCGCGAACACTGAAGCTTTCTTT. It codes for CATSDGGGANTEAFF.